This paragraph reports one TCR beta chain. Its antigen is currently unknown. For every donor, a draw yielded ten milliliters of peripheral blood. The data derive from a study of blood T cells in healthy people across ages. Study findings and constraints: As age increased, TCR beta diversity per million T cells fell in a roughly linear fashion.

V dropped 5 bases and J dropped 3 bases, with 15 bases sitting between them. The CDR3 sequence is 14 residues long. CDR1 DFQATT and CDR2 SNEGSKA come from the germline V gene (reference sequence). PCR was performed a second time for 7 to 11 cycles using a sample-barcoded 5' primer and a J-beta primer mix. Each CDR3 protein is one row after TCRdb ran MiXCR on the 5' RACE reads. The data show 800,000 to 1,000,000 distinct CDR3 sequences, with 48% seen just once and around an eighth held by the top ten. Material: blood. This TCR came from a man in his thirties or forties in good health. This sequence joins TRBV20-1 and TRBJ2-3, with D perhaps matching TRBD2 (7 bases). The CDR3 spells CSAPKQGGTDTQYF. Written as DNA, the CDR3 is TGCAGTGCTCCAAAACAGGGAGGGACAGATACGCAGTATTTT.